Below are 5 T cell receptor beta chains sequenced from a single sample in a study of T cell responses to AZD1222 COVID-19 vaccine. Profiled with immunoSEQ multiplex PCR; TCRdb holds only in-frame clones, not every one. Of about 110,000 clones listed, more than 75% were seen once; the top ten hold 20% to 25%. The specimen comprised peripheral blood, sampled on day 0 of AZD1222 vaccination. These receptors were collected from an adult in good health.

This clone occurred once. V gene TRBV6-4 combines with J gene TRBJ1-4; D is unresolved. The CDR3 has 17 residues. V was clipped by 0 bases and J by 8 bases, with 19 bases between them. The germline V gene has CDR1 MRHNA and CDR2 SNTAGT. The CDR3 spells CASSDSVIEKKDEKLFF. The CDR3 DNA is TGTGCCAGCAGTGACTCGGTCATAGAGAAGAAGGACGAAAAACTGTTTTTT.

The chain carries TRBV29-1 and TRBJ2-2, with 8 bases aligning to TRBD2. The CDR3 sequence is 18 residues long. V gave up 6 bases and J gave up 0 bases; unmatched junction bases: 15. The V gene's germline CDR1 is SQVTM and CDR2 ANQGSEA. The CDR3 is CSVGGIGTSLTNTGELFF. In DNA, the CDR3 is TGCAGCGTGGGGGGCATTGGGACTAGTCTTACGAACACCGGGGAGCTGTTTTTT.

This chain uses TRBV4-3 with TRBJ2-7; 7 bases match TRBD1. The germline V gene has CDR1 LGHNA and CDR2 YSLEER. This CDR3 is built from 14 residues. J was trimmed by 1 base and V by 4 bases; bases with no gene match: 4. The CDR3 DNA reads TGCGCCAGCAGCCTCGGGACAGAATCCTACGAGCAGTACTTC. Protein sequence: CASSLGTESYEQYF.

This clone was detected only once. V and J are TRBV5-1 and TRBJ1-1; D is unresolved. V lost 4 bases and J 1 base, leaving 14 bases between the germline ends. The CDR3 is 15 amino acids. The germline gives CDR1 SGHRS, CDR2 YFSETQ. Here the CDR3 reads CASSPRPNRNTEAFF. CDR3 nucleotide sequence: TGCGCCAGCAGCCCCCGGCCGAACCGGAACACTGAAGCTTTCTTT.

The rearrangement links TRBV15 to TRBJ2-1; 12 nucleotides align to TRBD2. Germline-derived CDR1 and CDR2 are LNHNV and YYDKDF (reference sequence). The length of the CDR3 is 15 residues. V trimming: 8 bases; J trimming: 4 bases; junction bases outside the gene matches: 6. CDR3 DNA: TGTGCCACCCAAACTAGCGGGGGGATATACAATGAGCAGTTCTTC. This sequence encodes CATQTSGGIYNEQFF.